The clone carrying this TCR beta chain showed up just a few times. What it recognizes is unknown. CDR1 is MNHEY, CDR2 SVGAGI, per germline. Trimming stripped 8 bases from V and 3 bases from J, with 20 bases between. This CDR3 spans 15 amino acids. Without exception, sorted populations had purity beyond 95%. The data are from a study of beta chain features in type 1 diabetes. The study, taken as a whole, reports: The similarity of naive, central memory and Treg TCRB repertoires appeared greater among patients than among healthy donors.

The sequenced template was cDNA made from the entire isolated RNA. Profiling relied on immunoSEQ multiplex PCR, and the TCRdb table lists in-frame clones only, not all of them. The sample contains about 410,000 clones, 14% of which appear only once. Sequencing input: naive CD4+ T cells from blood. This sequence joins TRBV6-5 and TRBJ2-7, with no clear D. The sequence was collected from a man aged 25 to 45 in good health. Written as DNA, the CDR3 is TGTGCCAGCGGTAGAGGTTCGGGTGCATACTACGAGCAGTACTTC. Protein sequence: CASGRGSGAYYEQYF.